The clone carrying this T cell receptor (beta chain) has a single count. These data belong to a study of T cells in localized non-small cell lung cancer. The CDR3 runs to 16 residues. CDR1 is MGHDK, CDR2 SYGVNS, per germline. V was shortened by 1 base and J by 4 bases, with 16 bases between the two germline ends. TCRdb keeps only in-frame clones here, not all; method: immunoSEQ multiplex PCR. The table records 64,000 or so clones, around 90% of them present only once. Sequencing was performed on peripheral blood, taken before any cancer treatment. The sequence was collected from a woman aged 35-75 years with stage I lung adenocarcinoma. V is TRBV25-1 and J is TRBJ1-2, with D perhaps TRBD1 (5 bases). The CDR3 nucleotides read TGTGCCAGCAGTGAATCGAGGGGTCGGACGGGCTATGGCTACACCTTC. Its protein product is CASSESRGRTGYGYTF.